This TCR beta chain was recorded in a study of T cell changes during pregnancy in multiple sclerosis. The V gene's germline CDR1 is SGHDT and CDR2 YYEEEE. The CDR3 covers 12 residues. V dropped 0 bases and J dropped 7 bases, with 7 bases sitting between them. This table comes from immunoSEQ multiplex PCR, and its TCRdb copy is limited to in-frame clones, with some not included. This sample yields about 100,000 clones, of which over 80% are seen a single time; more than 1.5% belongs to the top ten. The material sequenced was peripheral blood, taken after pregnancy. The rearrangement uses TRBV5-6 and TRBJ1-1; D may be TRBD1 (5 bases). The receptor comes from a female donor with multiple sclerosis, enrolled in a pregnancy study. Written as DNA, the CDR3 is TGTGCCAGCAGCTTGGCAGGGATTGAAGCTTTCTTT. Its translation: CASSLAGIEAFF.